This TCR beta chain was sequenced in a study of human T cells and chemical hapten exposure. Study in general: For sensitization, 2% DPC was applied to a 2 cm by 2 cm patch of upper inner arm skin.

This sample's time point: pre-sensitization, week 0. Treatment here: therapeutic diphenylcyclopropenone sensitization with weekly scalp DPC. Total RNA was isolated from unfractionated whole blood. Per the authors' pipeline: Per-sample TCR counts ranged from 23,224 to 690,600, median about 98,000. A single record per CDR3 protein comes from TCRdb applying MiXCR to the RACE reads. TCRdb, not the original authors, processed these V and J calls. The data show tens of thousands of distinct CDR3 sequences, roughly a tenth seen once. Points from the study as a whole: Counts of TCRs expanded at PT1 correlated positively with patch test score.

Many counts were recorded for this clonotype. The target antigen is unknown. The CDR3 spans 15 residues. V was trimmed by 5 bases and J by 4 bases, leaving 14 bases between them. In germline, CDR1 is SSHAT, CDR2 FNYEAQ (reference sequence). This TCR derives from a man aged 25 to 45 with alopecia areata. Some clones in this sample may be carry-over from other donors' samples. The sample consisted of whole blood, taken in connection with sensitization to the hapten diphenylcyclopropenone (DPC). The rearrangement uses TRBV7-7 and TRBJ1-4; D is ambiguous. The CDR3 coding sequence is TGTGCCAGCAGCCCCCCGCGGACCCGTAATGAAAAACTGTTTTTT. This translates into CASSPPRTRNEKLFF.